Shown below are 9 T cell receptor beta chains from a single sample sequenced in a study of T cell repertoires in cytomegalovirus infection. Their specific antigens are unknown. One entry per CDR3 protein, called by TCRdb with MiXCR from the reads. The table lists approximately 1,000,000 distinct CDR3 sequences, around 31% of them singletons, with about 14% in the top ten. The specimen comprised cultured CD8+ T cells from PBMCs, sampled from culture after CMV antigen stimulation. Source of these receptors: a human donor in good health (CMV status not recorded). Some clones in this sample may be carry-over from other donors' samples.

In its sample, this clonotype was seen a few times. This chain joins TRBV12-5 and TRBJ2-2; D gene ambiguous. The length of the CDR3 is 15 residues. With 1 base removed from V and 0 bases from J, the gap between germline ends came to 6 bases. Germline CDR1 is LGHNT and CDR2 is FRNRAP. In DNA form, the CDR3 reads TGTGCTAGTGGTTTGGGACGGACGAACACCGGGGAGCTGTTTTTT. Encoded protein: CASGLGRTNTGELFF.

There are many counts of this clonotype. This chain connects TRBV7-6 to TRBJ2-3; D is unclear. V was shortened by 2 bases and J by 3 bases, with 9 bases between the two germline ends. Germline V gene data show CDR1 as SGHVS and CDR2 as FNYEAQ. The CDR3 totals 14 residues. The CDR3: CASSLPPPTDTQYF. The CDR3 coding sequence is TGTGCCAGCAGCTTACCCCCACCGACAGATACGCAGTATTTT.

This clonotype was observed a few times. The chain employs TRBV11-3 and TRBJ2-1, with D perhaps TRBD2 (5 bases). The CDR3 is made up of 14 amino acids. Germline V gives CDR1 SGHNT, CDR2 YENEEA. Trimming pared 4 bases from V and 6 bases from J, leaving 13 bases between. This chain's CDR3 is CASSSLANLNEQFF. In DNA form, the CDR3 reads TGTGCCAGCAGCTCCCTAGCAAACCTCAATGAGCAGTTCTTC.

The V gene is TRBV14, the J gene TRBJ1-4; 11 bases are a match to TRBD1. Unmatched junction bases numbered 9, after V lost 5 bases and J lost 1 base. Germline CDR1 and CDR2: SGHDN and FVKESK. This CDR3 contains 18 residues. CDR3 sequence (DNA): TGTGCCAGCAGCACCCTTCGGACAGGGGGCGGAACTAATGAAAAACTGTTTTTT. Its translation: CASSTLRTGGGTNEKLFF.

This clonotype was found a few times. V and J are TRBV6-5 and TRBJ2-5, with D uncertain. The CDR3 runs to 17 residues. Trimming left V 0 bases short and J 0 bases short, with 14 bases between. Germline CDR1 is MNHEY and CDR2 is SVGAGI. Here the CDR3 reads CASSYSKALPYQETQYF. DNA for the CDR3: TGTGCCAGCAGTTACTCGAAGGCACTACCGTACCAAGAGACCCAGTACTTC.

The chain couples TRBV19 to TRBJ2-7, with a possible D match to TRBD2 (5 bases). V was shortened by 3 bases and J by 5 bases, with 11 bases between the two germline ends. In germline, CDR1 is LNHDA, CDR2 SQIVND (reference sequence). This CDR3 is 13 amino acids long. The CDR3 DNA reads TGTGCCAGTAGTATCCCGGGGTGGAACGAGCAGTACTTC. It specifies CASSIPGWNEQYF.

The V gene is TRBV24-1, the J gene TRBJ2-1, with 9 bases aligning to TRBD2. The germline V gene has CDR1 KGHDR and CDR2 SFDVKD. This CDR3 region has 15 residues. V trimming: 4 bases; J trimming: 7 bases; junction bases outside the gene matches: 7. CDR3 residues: CATSEISGGRNEQFF. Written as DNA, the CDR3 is TGTGCCACCAGTGAAATTAGCGGGGGTAGGAATGAGCAGTTCTTC.

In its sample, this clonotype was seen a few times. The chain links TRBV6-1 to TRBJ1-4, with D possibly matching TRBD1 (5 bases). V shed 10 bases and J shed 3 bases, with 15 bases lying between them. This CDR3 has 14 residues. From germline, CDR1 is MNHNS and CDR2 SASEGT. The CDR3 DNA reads TGTGCCACCCGGCCGAGGGGCCCTAATGAAAAACTGTTTTTT. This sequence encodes CATRPRGPNEKLFF.

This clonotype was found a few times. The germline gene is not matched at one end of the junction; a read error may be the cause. In nucleotides, the CDR3 is TGTGCTAGCAGCTCCGGATTAGGACAGGGGGACACCGGGGAGCTGTTTTTT. Protein: CASSSGLGQGDTGELFF. The V call is TRBV7-7, the J call TRBJ2-2; 10 bases map to TRBD1. Germline-derived CDR1 and CDR2 are SSHAT and FNYEAQ (reference sequence). The CDR3 extends over 17 amino acids. Full variable domain (rest looked up from reference TRBV7-7 and TRBJ2-2): GAGVSQSPRYKVTKRGQDVTLRCDPISSHATLYWYQQALGQGPEFLTYFNYEAQPDKSGLPSDRFSAERPEGSISTLTIQRTEQRDSAMYRCASSSGLGQGDTGELFFGEGSRLTVL.